This passage covers 14 T cell receptor beta chains from one sample sequenced in a study of T-cell memory formation after mild COVID-19. TCRdb reprocessed the 5' RACE reads via MiXCR and lists one record per CDR3 protein. The sample lists some 200,000 distinct CDR3 sequences, around 9.1% occurring once. Source material: PBMCs or a T cell subset sorted from them (not recorded which). Every receptor here comes from a man aged 18 to 35 who had mild COVID-19 (a few samples of this study predate the infection). Cell type and time point are not known.

The rearrangement uses TRBV7-2 and TRBJ1-5, with D uncertain. Germline V lookup: CDR1 SGHTA, CDR2 FQGNSA. V shed 4 bases and J shed 4 bases, with 8 bases lying between them. The CDR3 totals 13 residues. The CDR3 region has the DNA TGTGCCAGCAGCTCAGAACTAAATCAGCCCCAGCATTTT. Encoded protein: CASSSELNQPQHF.

Concerning this clonotype: A read error may explain this, as a much larger clone is one base away. The chain has TRBV7-3 and TRBJ2-5; weak D call: TRBD2 (6 bases). Trimming took off 6 bases at V and 0 bases at J, with 17 bases between the two ends. CDR1 SGHTA and CDR2 FQGTGA come from the germline V gene. CDR3 size: 16 residues. The CDR3 sequence is CASRLYVGGDQETQYF. The CDR3 coding sequence is TGTGCCAGCAGACTCTACGTCGGAGGGGACCAAGAGACCCAGTACTTC.

This chain connects TRBV20-1 to TRBJ2-6; D is tentatively TRBD1 or TRBD2 (5 bases each). There are 14 residues in the CDR3. Germline V gives CDR1 DFQATT, CDR2 SNEGSKA (reference sequence). Trimming shortened V by 2 bases and J by 4 bases, and 9 bases separated the two germline ends. CDR3 loop: CSARSGTGANVLTF. In nucleotides, the CDR3 is TGCAGTGCTAGATCGGGGACCGGGGCCAACGTCCTGACTTTC.

This rearrangement joins TRBV3-1 to TRBJ2-3, with D perhaps TRBD1 (6 bases). Germline lookup yields CDR1 LGHDT and CDR2 YNNKEL (reference sequence). The CDR3 has 14 residues. Trimming stripped 0 bases from V and 3 bases from J, with 7 bases between. The CDR3 region has the DNA TGTGCCAGCAGCCAAGAAAGGGGGACAGATACGCAGTATTTT. The encoded protein is CASSQERGTDTQYF.

The rearrangement joins TRBV6-5 to TRBJ2-7; D may be TRBD1 (6 bases). The CDR3 extends over 16 amino acids. V lost 3 bases, J lost 1 base, and 16 bases lay in between. CDR1 is MNHEY, CDR2 SVGAGI, per germline. The CDR3 nucleotides are TGTGCCAGCAGTTATGGGCCACAGGGTGATTCCTACGAGCAGTACTTC. This translates into CASSYGPQGDSYEQYF.

V usage is TRBV7-8 and J usage is TRBJ2-2; possibly TRBD1 for D (5 bases). The CDR3 is 13 residues long. Per the germline V gene, CDR1 is SGHVS and CDR2 is FQNEAQ. The V and J ends lost 5 bases and 5 bases respectively, with 9 bases between them. CDR3 region: CASSAPGTGELFF. The CDR3 DNA reads TGTGCCAGCAGCGCCCCAGGGACCGGGGAGCTGTTTTTT.

V usage is TRBV20-1 and J usage is TRBJ2-1; the D gene is possibly TRBD2 (6 bases). The CDR3 runs to 12 residues. V lost 2 bases, J lost 8 bases, and 10 bases lay in between. The germline gives CDR1 DFQATT, CDR2 SNEGSKA (reference sequence). The CDR3 region is CSARHGGDEQFF. CDR3 sequence (DNA): TGCAGTGCTAGACACGGGGGTGATGAGCAGTTCTTC.

This clonotype was found a few times. This chain uses TRBV19 with TRBJ2-1; D is perhaps TRBD1 or TRBD2 (7 bases each). Trimming took off 5 bases at V and 6 bases at J, with 17 bases between the two ends. In germline, CDR1 is LNHDA, CDR2 SQIVND (reference sequence). CDR3 length: 15 residues. The CDR3 here is CASSERDREGNEQFF. The CDR3 DNA reads as TGTGCCAGTAGTGAACGAGACAGGGAGGGCAATGAGCAGTTCTTC. Looking up the rest from reference TRBV19 and TRBJ2-1 gives the full variable domain: DGGITQSPKYLFRKEGQNVTLSCEQNLNHDAMYWYRQDPGQGLRLIYYSQIVNDFQKGDIAEGYSVSREKKESFPLTVTSAQKNPTAFYLCASSERDREGNEQFFGPGTRLTVL.

A few counts support this clonotype. The V call is TRBV6-5, the J call TRBJ2-3, with D tentatively TRBD1 or TRBD2 (5 bases each). This CDR3 region has 17 residues. With 5 bases removed from V and 1 base from J, the gap between germline ends came to 19 bases. Germline loops: CDR1 MNHEY, CDR2 SVGAGI. The CDR3 reads CASSADDVGRGTDTQYF. CDR3 DNA: TGTGCCAGCAGTGCAGACGACGTGGGACGTGGCACAGATACGCAGTATTTT.

This clonotype showed up just a few times. The chain joins TRBV27 to TRBJ2-5; D is undetermined. The CDR3 length is 13 residues. With 2 bases removed from V and 2 bases from J, the gap between germline ends came to 6 bases. Germline loops: CDR1 MNHEY, CDR2 SMNVEV (reference sequence). The CDR3 nucleotides are TGTGCCAGCAGTTTAAACTGGCAAGAGACCCAGTACTTC. This sequence encodes CASSLNWQETQYF.

The chain uses TRBV28 and TRBJ2-5; TRBD1 might be the D (6 bases). CDR1 is MDHEN and CDR2 is SYDVKM in the germline V gene. The CDR3 is made up of 17 amino acids. Trimming shortened V by 2 bases and J by 4 bases, and 20 bases separated the two germline ends. The CDR3 loop reads CASSLSPDRRVVETQYF. The DNA of the CDR3 is TGTGCCAGCAGTTTAAGTCCCGACAGGCGAGTAGTAGAGACCCAGTACTTC.

The V gene is TRBV20-1, the J gene TRBJ2-7; possibly TRBD2 for D (7 bases). CDR3 length: 14 amino acids. V lost 0 bases to trimming and J lost 3 bases, with 12 bases between them. Per the germline V gene, CDR1 is DFQATT and CDR2 is SNEGSKA (reference sequence). The CDR3 reads CSARDGGAFYEQYF. The CDR3 DNA follows: TGCAGTGCTAGAGATGGGGGGGCCTTCTACGAGCAGTACTTC.

The V call is TRBV12-3 or TRBV12-4, the J call TRBJ2-1; D gene uncertain. Trimming took off 2 bases at V and 7 bases at J, with 9 bases between the two ends. The CDR3 sequence is 13 residues long. The CDR3 loop is CASSLQVLNEQFF. The CDR3 DNA is TGTGCCAGCAGTTTACAGGTTTTAAATGAGCAGTTCTTC.

The V gene is TRBV5-1, the J gene TRBJ2-1; 7 bases fit TRBD1. The germline CDR1 and CDR2 sequences are SGHRS and YFSETQ. CDR3 length: 15 residues. The junction had 10 bases not matched to a gene; V was cut back by 0 bases and J by 10 bases. The CDR3 reads CASSLDMGQRGEQFF. In DNA form, the CDR3 reads TGCGCCAGCAGCTTGGATATGGGACAGCGCGGGGAGCAGTTCTTC.